This T cell receptor (beta chain) was retrieved from a study of shared clonotypes between healthy human individuals. The CDR3 extends over 15 amino acids. CDR1 MNHEY and CDR2 SMNVEV come from the germline V gene (reference sequence). Trimming removed 2 bases from V and 0 bases from J; junction bases left unmatched: 3. Study-wide results and limits: Investigators collected only blood, and repertoires in tissues likely differ. In several donors, approximately 5% of naive CD4 clonotypes appeared in common. Although depth was large, rarefaction showed that sequencing of the sorted subsets was incomplete.

Regarding this clone: Its antigen is unidentified. In the same sample, other DNA sequences code for this CDR3.

Terminally differentiated effector memory CD45RA+ cells were excluded from the naive CD8 cells, which were CD45RO-negative and positively selected for CCR7. Clones were sequenced by immunoSEQ multiplex PCR, and TCRdb holds only the in-frame ones, with some missing. The sample includes about 2.2 million clones, approximately 94% of them seen just once. This chain joins TRBV27 and TRBJ2-7; 8 bases are shared with TRBD2. The origin of this receptor is a man between 18 and 35 years old in good health. Some clones in this sample may be carry-over from other donors' samples. Sequenced: naive CD8+ T cells from PBMCs. Here the CDR3 reads CASSLGTSGSYEQYF. CDR3 coding DNA: TGTGCCAGCAGTTTAGGCACTAGCGGCTCCTACGAGCAGTACTTC.